Below, 3 T cell receptor beta chains from the same sample are listed, as sequenced in a study of cytomegalovirus exposure and HLA in healthy donors. The PCR made use of 60 Vbeta and 13 Jbeta primers. TCRdb's copy holds only in-frame clones and misses some; the assay was immunoSEQ multiplex PCR. This sample carries about 150,000 clones, with around 1.6% going to the ten biggest clones. The specimen was PBMCs. The receptors derive from a woman aged 50 to 60 in good health and CMV-seronegative.

This chain links TRBV9 with TRBJ2-2, with TRBD1 matching over 8 bases. This CDR3 is 15 amino acids long. Germline CDR1 is SGDLS and CDR2 is YYNGEE. V gave up 3 bases and J gave up 4 bases; unmatched junction bases: 5. CDR3: CASSATGGSTGELFF. In DNA, the CDR3 is TGTGCCAGCAGCGCAACAGGGGGGAGCACCGGGGAGCTGTTTTTT.

The chain couples TRBV5-1 to TRBJ2-5; TRBD1 aligns across 8 bases. The J call may be mistaken, given a closer DNA end match to TRBJ2-7. The CDR3 has 13 residues. Germline V gene data show CDR1 as SGHRS and CDR2 as YFSETQ. CDR3 amino acids: CASSFGQGGEQYF. DNA for the CDR3: TGCGCCAGCAGCTTCGGACAGGGCGGCGAGCAGTACTTC.

The gene calls are TRBV30 and TRBJ1-5; 9 bases match TRBD1. CDR1 and CDR2 (germline): GTSNPN, SVGIG (reference sequence). The V gene end was trimmed by 8 bases and the J gene end by 2 bases; junction bases not matched to a gene: 13. CDR3 length: 16 amino acids. CDR3 nucleotide sequence: TGTGCCGGGGGATGGACAGGGGATGGAGGCAATCAGCCCCAGCATTTT. Its translation: CAGGWTGDGGNQPQHF. The whole variable domain, remainder taken from reference TRBV30 and TRBJ1-5, is SQTIHQWPATLVQPVGSPLSLECTVEGTSNPNLYWYRQAAGRGLQLLFYSVGIGQISSEVPQNLSASRPQDRQFILSSKKLLLSDSGFYLCAGGWTGDGGNQPQHFGDGTRLSIL.